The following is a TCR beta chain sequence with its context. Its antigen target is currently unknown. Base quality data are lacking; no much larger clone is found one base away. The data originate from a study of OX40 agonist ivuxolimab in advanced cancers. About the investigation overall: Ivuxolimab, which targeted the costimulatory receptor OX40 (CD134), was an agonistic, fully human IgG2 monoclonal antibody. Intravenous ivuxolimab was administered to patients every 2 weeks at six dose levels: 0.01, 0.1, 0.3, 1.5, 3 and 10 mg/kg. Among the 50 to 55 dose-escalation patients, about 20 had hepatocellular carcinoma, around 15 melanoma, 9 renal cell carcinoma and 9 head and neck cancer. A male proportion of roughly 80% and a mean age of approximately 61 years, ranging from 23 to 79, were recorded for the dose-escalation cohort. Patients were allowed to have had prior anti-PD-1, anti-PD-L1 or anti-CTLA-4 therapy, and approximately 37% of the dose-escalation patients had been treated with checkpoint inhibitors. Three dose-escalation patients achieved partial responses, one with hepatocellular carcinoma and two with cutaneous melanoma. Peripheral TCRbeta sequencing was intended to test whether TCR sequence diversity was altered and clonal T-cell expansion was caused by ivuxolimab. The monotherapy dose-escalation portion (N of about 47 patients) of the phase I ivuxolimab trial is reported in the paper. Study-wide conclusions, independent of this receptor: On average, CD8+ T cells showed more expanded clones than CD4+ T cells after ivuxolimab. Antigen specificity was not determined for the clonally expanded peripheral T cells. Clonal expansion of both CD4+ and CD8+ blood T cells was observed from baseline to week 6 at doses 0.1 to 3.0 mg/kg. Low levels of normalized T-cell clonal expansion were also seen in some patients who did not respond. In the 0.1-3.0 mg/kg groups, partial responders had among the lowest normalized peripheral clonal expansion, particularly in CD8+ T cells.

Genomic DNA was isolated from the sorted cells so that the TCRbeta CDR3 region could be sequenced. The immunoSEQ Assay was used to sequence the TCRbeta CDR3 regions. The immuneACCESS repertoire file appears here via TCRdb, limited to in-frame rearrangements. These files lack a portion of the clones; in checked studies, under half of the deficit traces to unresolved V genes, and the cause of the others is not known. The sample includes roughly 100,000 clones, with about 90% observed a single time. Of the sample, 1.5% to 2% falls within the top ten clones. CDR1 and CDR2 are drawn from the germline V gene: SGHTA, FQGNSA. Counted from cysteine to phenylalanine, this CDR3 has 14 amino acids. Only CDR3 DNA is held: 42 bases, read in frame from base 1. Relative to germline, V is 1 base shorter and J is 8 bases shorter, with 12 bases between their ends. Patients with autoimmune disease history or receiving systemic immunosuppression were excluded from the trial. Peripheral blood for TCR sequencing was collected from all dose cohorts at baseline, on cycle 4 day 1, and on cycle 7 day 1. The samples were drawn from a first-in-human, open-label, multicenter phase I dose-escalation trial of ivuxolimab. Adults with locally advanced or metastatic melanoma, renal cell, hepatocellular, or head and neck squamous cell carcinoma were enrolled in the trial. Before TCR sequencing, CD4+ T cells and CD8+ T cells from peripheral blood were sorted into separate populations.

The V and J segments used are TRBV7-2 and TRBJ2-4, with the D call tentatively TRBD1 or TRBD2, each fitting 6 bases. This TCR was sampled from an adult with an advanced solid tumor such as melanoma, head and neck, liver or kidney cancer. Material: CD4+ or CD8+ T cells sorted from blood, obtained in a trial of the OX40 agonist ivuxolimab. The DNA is TGTGCCAGCAGCTTAGGAGGGGGGCTGGACATTCAGTACTTC. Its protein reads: CASSLGGGLDIQYF.